The clone carrying this TCR beta chain was picked up many times. This sample was taken from a study of T cells in Graves' hyperthyroidism and ophthalmopathy. Germline lookup yields CDR1 LNHDA and CDR2 SQIVND (reference sequence). CDR3 length equals 15 residues. V was cut by 9 bases and J by 10 bases, with 22 bases left in between. RNA transcripts yielded amplified TCR beta CDR3 regions. Researchers ran a first-round RT-PCR on the TCR CDR3 using the HTBI primer set. TCRdb recomputed calls from the multiplex PCR reads with MiXCR, one row per CDR3 protein. The repertoire holds roughly 300,000 distinct CDR3 sequences, around 14% seen once, with 20% to 25% in the top ten.

The TCR sequence derives from a woman in her 30s with Graves' hyperthyroidism. This chain uses TRBV19 with TRBJ1-6, with D unclear. The sample was blood. This chain's CDR3 is CASARLGIGESPLHF. Written as DNA, the CDR3 is TGTGCCAGCGCCCGCCTGGGTATCGGGGAATCACCCCTCCACTTT.